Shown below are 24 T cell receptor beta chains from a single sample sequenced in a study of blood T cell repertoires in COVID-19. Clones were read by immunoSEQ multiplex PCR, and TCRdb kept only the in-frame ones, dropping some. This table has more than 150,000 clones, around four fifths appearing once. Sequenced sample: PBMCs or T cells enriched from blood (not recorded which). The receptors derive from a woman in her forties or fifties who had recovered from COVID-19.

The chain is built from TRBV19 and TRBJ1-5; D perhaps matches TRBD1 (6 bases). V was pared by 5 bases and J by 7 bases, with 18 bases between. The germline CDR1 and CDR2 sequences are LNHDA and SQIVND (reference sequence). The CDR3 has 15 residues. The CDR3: CASSHGGLERQPQHF. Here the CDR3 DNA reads TGTGCCAGTAGTCATGGGGGCCTGGAGAGACAGCCCCAGCATTTT. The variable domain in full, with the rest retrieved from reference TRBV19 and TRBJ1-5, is DGGITQSPKYLFRKEGQNVTLSCEQNLNHDAMYWYRQDPGQGLRLIYYSQIVNDFQKGDIAEGYSVSREKKESFPLTVTSAQKNPTAFYLCASSHGGLERQPQHFGDGTRLSIL.

As DNA, the CDR3 is TGTGCCTCCCGTCCCGGGACTGCAGAAAACATTCAGTACTTC. The encoded protein is CASRPGTAENIQYF. The chain links TRBV28 to TRBJ2-4; tentatively, D is TRBD2 (6 bases). Germline V gives CDR1 MDHEN, CDR2 SYDVKM. The V end lost 11 bases, the J end lost 5 bases, and 19 bases lay between the germline ends. The CDR3 sequence is 14 residues long.

This CDR3 reads CSAPAGSSLHF. In DNA, the CDR3 is TGCAGTGCCCCTGCGGGATCGTCCCTCCACTTT. The gene calls are TRBV20-1 and TRBJ1-6, with D unclear. V was shortened by 6 bases and J by 14 bases, with 14 bases between the two germline ends. This CDR3 has 11 amino acids. The germline V gene has CDR1 DFQATT and CDR2 SNEGSKA (reference sequence).

This CDR3 reads CASSEAQRVPVYGYTF. DNA for the CDR3: TGTGCCAGCAGTGAAGCACAACGGGTTCCAGTTTATGGCTACACCTTC. V usage is TRBV6-1 and J usage is TRBJ1-2; no definite D call. Looked up from germline, CDR1 is MNHNS and CDR2 is SASEGT. V was clipped by 0 bases and J by 5 bases, with 16 bases between them. This CDR3 region has 16 residues.

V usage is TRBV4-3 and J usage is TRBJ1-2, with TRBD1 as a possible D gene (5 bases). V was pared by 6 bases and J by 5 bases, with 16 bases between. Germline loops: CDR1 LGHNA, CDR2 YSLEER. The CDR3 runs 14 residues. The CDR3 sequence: CASRPGQGSYGYTF. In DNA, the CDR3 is TGCGCCAGCAGGCCAGGGCAGGGTTCGTATGGCTACACCTTC.

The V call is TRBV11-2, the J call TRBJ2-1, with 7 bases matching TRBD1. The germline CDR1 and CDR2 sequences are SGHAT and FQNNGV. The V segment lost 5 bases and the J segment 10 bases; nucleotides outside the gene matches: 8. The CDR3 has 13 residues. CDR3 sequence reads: CASSPDRVYEQFF. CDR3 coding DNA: TGTGCCAGCAGCCCCGACAGGGTTTACGAGCAGTTCTTC. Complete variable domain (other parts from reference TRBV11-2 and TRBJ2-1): EAGVAQSPRYKIIEKRQSVAFWCNPISGHATLYWYQQILGQGPKLLIQFQNNGVVDDSQLPKDRFSAERLKGVDSTLKIQPAKLEDSAVYLCASSPDRVYEQFFGPGTRLTVL.

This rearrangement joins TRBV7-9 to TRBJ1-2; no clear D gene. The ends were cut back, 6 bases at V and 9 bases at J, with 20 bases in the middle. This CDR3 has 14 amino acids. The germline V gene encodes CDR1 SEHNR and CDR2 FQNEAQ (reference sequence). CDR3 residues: CASRENRATGSYTF. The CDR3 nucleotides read TGTGCCAGCAGGGAAAACCGGGCCACGGGGAGCTACACCTTC.

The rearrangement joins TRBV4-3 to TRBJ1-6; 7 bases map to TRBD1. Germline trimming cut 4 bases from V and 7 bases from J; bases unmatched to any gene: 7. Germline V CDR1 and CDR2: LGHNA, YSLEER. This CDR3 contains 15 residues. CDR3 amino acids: CASSPGQFLNSPLHF. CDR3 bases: TGCGCCAGCAGCCCGGGACAGTTCCTAAATTCACCCCTCCACTTT.

CDR3 nucleotide sequence: TGTGCCAGTAGTATAAACAGGGCAAGGACCGGGGAGCTGTTTTTT. Translating it yields CASSINRARTGELFF. This chain connects TRBV19 to TRBJ2-2, with a possible D match to TRBD1 (6 bases). The CDR3 consists of 15 residues. V lost 2 bases and J 5 bases, leaving 12 bases between the germline ends. Germline V gene data show CDR1 as LNHDA and CDR2 as SQIVND (reference sequence).

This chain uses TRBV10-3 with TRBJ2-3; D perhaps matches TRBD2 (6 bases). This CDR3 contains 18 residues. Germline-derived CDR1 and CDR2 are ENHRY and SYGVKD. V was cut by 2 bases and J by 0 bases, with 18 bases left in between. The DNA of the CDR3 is TGTGCCATCAGTGAGGGGGGGATAGCGGTACCTAGCACAGATACGCAGTATTTT. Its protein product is CAISEGGIAVPSTDTQYF.

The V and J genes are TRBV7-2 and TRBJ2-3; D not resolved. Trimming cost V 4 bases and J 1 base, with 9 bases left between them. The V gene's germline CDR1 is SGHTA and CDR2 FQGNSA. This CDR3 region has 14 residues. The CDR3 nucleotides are TGTGCCAGCAGCTCCTTCCAGGGCACAGATACGCAGTATTTT. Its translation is CASSSFQGTDTQYF. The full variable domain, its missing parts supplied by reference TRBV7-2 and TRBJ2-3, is GAGVSQSPSNKVTEKGKDVELRCDPISGHTALYWYRQSLGQGLEFLIYFQGNSAPDKSGLPSDRFSAERTGGSVSTLTIQRTQQEDSAVYLCASSSFQGTDTQYFGPGTRLTVL.

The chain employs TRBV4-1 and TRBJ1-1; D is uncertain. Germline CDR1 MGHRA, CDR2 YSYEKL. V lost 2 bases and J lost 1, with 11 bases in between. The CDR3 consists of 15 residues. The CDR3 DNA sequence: TGCGCCAGCAGCCAACCTACTTCTAAGAACACTGAAGCTTTCTTT. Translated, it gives CASSQPTSKNTEAFF.

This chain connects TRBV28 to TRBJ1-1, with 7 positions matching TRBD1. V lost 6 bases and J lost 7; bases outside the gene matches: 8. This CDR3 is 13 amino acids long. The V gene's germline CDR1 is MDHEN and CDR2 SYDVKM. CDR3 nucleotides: TGTGCCAGCAGGCCGGGACAGTACTATGAAGCTTTCTTT. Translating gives CASRPGQYYEAFF.

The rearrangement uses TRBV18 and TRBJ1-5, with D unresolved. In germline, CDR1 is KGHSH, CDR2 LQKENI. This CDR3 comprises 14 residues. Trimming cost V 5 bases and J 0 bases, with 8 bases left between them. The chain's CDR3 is CASSEGYSNQPQHF. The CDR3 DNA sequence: TGTGCCAGCTCAGAGGGTTATAGCAATCAGCCCCAGCATTTT.

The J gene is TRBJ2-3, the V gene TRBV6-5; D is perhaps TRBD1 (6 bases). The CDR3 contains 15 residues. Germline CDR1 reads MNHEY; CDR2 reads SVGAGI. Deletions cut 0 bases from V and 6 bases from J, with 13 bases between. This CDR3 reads CASSYSGRGSDTQYF. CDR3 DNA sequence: TGTGCCAGCAGTTACTCAGGCAGGGGATCCGATACGCAGTATTTT.

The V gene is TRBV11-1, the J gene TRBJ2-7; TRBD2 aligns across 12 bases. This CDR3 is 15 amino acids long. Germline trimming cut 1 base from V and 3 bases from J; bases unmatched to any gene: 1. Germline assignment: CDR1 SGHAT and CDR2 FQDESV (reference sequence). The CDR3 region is CASSLGLAGVYEQYF. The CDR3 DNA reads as TGTGCCAGCAGCTTAGGACTAGCGGGAGTCTACGAGCAGTACTTC.

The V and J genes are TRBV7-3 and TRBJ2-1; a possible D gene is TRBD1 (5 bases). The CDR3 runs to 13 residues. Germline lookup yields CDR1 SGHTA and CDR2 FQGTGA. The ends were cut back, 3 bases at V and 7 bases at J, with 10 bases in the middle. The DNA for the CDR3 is TGTGCCAGCAGCTTTAAGAAGGGGAATGAGCAGTTCTTC. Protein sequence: CASSFKKGNEQFF. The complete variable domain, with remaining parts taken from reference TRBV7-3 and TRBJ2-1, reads GAGVSQTPSNKVTEKGKYVELRCDPISGHTALYWYRQSLGQGPEFLIYFQGTGAADDSGLPNDRFFAVRPEGSVSTLKIQRTERGDSAVYLCASSFKKGNEQFFGPGTRLTVL.

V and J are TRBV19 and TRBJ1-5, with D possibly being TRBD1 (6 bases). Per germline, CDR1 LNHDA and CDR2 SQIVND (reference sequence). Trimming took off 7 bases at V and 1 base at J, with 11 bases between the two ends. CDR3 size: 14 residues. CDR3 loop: CASNHRASNQPQHF. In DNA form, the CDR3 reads TGTGCCAGTAACCACAGGGCCAGCAATCAGCCCCAGCATTTT.

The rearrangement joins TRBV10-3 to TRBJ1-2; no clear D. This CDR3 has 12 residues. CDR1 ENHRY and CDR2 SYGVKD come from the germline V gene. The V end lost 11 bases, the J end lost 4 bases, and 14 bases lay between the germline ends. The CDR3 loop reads CAAGGNPYGYTF. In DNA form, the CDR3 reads TGTGCCGCCGGAGGGAATCCCTATGGCTACACCTTC.

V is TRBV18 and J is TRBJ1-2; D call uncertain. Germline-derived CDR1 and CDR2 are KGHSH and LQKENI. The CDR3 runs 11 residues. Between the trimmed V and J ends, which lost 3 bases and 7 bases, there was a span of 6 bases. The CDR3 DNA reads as TGTGCCAGCTCACCTGAGGTTGGCTACACCTTC. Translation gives CASSPEVGYTF.

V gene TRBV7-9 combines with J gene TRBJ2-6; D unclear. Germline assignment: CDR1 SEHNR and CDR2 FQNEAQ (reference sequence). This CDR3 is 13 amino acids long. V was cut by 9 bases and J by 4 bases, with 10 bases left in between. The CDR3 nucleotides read TGTGCCAGTCAGATATACGGGGCCAACGTCCTGACTTTC. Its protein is CASQIYGANVLTF.

In nucleotides, the CDR3 is TGTGCCAGCAGCTTGGTGGGACAAGTGGGTACTGAAGCTTTCTTT. Translation gives CASSLVGQVGTEAFF. The rearrangement uses TRBV5-6 and TRBJ1-1; TRBD1 is a possible D gene (6 bases). V dropped 0 bases and J dropped 5 bases, with 14 bases sitting between them. The CDR3 runs 15 residues. Germline V CDR1 and CDR2: SGHDT, YYEEEE.

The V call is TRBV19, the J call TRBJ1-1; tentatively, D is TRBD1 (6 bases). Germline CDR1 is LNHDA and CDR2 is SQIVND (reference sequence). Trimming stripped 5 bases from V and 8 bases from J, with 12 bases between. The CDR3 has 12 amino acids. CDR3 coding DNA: TGTGCCAGTAGTTCCAGAACAGGGGAAGCTTTCTTT. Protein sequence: CASSSRTGEAFF.

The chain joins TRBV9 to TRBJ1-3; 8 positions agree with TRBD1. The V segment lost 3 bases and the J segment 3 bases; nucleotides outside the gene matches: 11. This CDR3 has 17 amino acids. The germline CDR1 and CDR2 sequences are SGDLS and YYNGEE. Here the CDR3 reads CASSGGLQGAFGNTIYF. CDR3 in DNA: TGTGCCAGCAGCGGGGGTCTGCAGGGGGCCTTTGGAAACACCATATATTTT.